What follows are 23 T cell receptor beta chains derived from one specimen sequenced in a study of T cells in localized non-small cell lung cancer. TCRdb keeps only in-frame clones here, not all; method: immunoSEQ multiplex PCR. The sample lists approximately 83,000 clones; approximately 91% were seen once. The sequencing used PBMCs, collected before any cancer treatment. These receptors all stem from a woman aged 40 to 75 with stage II squamous cell lung carcinoma.

The rearrangement uses TRBV5-1 and TRBJ2-7; a weak D match, TRBD2 (7 bases). Germline lookup yields CDR1 SGHRS and CDR2 YFSETQ. The CDR3 has 15 residues. V lost 0 bases, J lost 5 bases, and 15 bases lay in between. The CDR3 nucleotides read TGCGCCAGCAGCTTGGACGGGGGGCTGGGTCACGAGCAGTACTTC. This translates into CASSLDGGLGHEQYF.

The DNA of the CDR3 is TGTGCCAGCAGTGAGATCCCAGGGGCCCATCAGCCCCAGCATTTT. Amino acid sequence: CASSEIPGAHQPQHF. V and J are TRBV2 and TRBJ1-5; TRBD1 is a possible D gene (6 bases). The CDR3 totals 15 residues. Germline V gene sequence: CDR1 SNHLY, CDR2 FYNNEI. V lost 3 bases to trimming and J lost 5 bases, with 14 bases between them.

The chain links TRBV5-1 to TRBJ1-1; 9 bases agree with TRBD1. The CDR3 has 16 residues. V trimming: 0 bases; J trimming: 4 bases; junction bases outside the gene matches: 7. Germline values: CDR1 SGHRS, CDR2 YFSETQ. DNA for the CDR3: TGCGCCAGCAGCTTGGGGGGACAGGGACTGAGCACTGAAGCTTTCTTT. Amino acid sequence: CASSLGGQGLSTEAFF.

The chain is built from TRBV2 and TRBJ1-1; D call uncertain. The CDR3 consists of 13 residues. V lost 7 bases, J lost 1 base, and 10 bases lay in between. Per the germline V gene, CDR1 is SNHLY and CDR2 is FYNNEI. CDR3 sequence: CASIPGKNTEAFF. The CDR3 DNA sequence: TGTGCCAGCATCCCCGGGAAGAACACTGAAGCTTTCTTT.

This chain links TRBV14 with TRBJ2-5; D ambiguous. Germline-derived CDR1 and CDR2 are SGHDN and FVKESK. V lost 1 base and J lost 7, with 13 bases in between. This CDR3 has 14 amino acids. CDR3 residues: CASSQGRPSVTQYF. The CDR3 DNA sequence: TGTGCCAGCAGCCAAGGTCGGCCCTCGGTGACCCAGTACTTC.

The chain employs TRBV30 and TRBJ2-7; 9 bases map to TRBD1. Trimming at V came to 5 bases and at J to 5 bases, leaving 4 bases not matched to a gene. CDR3 length: 12 residues. The germline V gene encodes CDR1 GTSNPN and CDR2 SVGIG (reference sequence). The CDR3 DNA is TGTGCCTGGTCCACAGGGGGCAACGAGCAGTACTTC. This gives the protein CAWSTGGNEQYF.

The chain joins TRBV2 to TRBJ1-5; no firm D call. The germline CDR1 and CDR2 sequences are SNHLY and FYNNEI. Trimming shortened V by 4 bases and J by 0 bases, and 10 bases separated the two germline ends. This CDR3 contains 15 residues. Here the CDR3 reads CASSGGPYSNQPQHF. The CDR3 region has the DNA TGTGCCAGCAGTGGGGGTCCTTATAGCAATCAGCCCCAGCATTTT.

V gene TRBV28 combines with J gene TRBJ2-7; D remains ambiguous. The V and J ends lost 5 bases and 3 bases respectively, with 20 bases between them. The germline CDR1 and CDR2 sequences are MDHEN and SYDVKM. The CDR3 has 16 residues. This CDR3 reads CASSPPPGFSLYEQYF. In DNA form, the CDR3 reads TGTGCCAGCAGTCCGCCCCCCGGGTTTTCCCTCTACGAGCAGTACTTC. Together with reference TRBV28 and TRBJ2-7, the CDR3 gives the full variable domain: DVKVTQSSRYLVKRTGEKVFLECVQDMDHENMFWYRQDPGLGLRLIYFSYDVKMKEKGDIPEGYSVSREKKERFSLILESASTNQTSMYLCASSPPPGFSLYEQYFGPGTRLTVT.

The rearrangement joins TRBV15 to TRBJ2-5; D is perhaps TRBD2 (5 bases). The CDR3 extends over 16 amino acids. The V end lost 0 bases, the J end lost 5 bases, and 16 bases lay between the germline ends. CDR1 and CDR2 (germline): LNHNV, YYDKDF (reference sequence). CDR3 residues: CATSRDHEGRRETQYF. CDR3 coding DNA: TGTGCCACCAGCAGAGATCATGAGGGCAGGAGGGAGACCCAGTACTTC.

V usage is TRBV11-2 and J usage is TRBJ2-7; TRBD2 matches at 9 bases. The trim removed 4 bases at V and 4 bases at J, leaving 11 bases unmatched. Per germline, CDR1 SGHAT and CDR2 FQNNGV. This CDR3 is built from 16 residues. CDR3 nucleotides: TGTGCCAGCAGCTCCCCACCCCTAGCGGGAAAGTACGAGCAGTACTTC. Translation gives CASSSPPLAGKYEQYF.

The chain is built from TRBV19 and TRBJ1-1; 8 nucleotides agree with TRBD1. The CDR3 runs to 14 residues. Germline CDR1 reads LNHDA; CDR2 reads SQIVND (reference sequence). V was clipped by 8 bases and J by 1 base; unmatched bases: 6. CDR3 amino acids: CASFRTGSNTEAFF. Written as DNA, the CDR3 is TGTGCCAGTTTCCGGACAGGGTCGAACACTGAAGCTTTCTTT.

The J gene is TRBJ2-1, the V gene TRBV27, with D unresolved. The germline V gene has CDR1 MNHEY and CDR2 SMNVEV (reference sequence). V was clipped by 2 bases and J by 2 bases, with 7 bases between them. This CDR3 region has 14 residues. CDR3 amino acids: CASSLARTYNEQFF. The CDR3 DNA reads as TGTGCCAGCAGTTTAGCAAGGACCTACAATGAGCAGTTCTTC.

On this clone itself: The sample has other DNA sequences that encode this CDR3 too. The chain joins TRBV30 to TRBJ1-1; D is ambiguous. This CDR3 has 11 residues. CDR1 is GTSNPN, CDR2 SVGIG, per germline (reference sequence). Deletions cut 3 bases from V and 1 base from J, with 3 bases between. The CDR3 loop reads CAWRRNTEAFF. In DNA form, the CDR3 reads TGTGCCTGGAGACGGAACACTGAAGCTTTCTTT. Based on the CDR3 plus reference TRBV30 and TRBJ1-1, the full variable domain is SQTIHQWPATLVQPVGSPLSLECTVEGTSNPNLYWYRQAAGRGLQLLFYSVGIGQISSEVPQNLSASRPQDRQFILSSKKLLLSDSGFYLCAWRRNTEAFFGQGTRLTVV.

The V and J genes are TRBV19 and TRBJ1-6; the D gene is possibly TRBD1 (5 bases). CDR3 length: 13 residues. With 7 bases removed from V and 5 bases from J, the gap between germline ends came to 9 bases. Germline V lookup: CDR1 LNHDA, CDR2 SQIVND (reference sequence). The DNA of the CDR3 is TGTGCCAGTATGAGGGACCATAATTCACCCCTCCACTTT. Its translation: CASMRDHNSPLHF. Full variable domain (rest looked up from reference TRBV19 and TRBJ1-6): DGGITQSPKYLFRKEGQNVTLSCEQNLNHDAMYWYRQDPGQGLRLIYYSQIVNDFQKGDIAEGYSVSREKKESFPLTVTSAQKNPTAFYLCASMRDHNSPLHFGNGTRLTVT.

The chain combines TRBV7-9 with TRBJ1-1, with D perhaps matching TRBD1 (6 bases). Trimming removed 3 bases from V and 2 bases from J, with 7 bases in between. CDR3 length equals 13 residues. CDR1 is SEHNR, CDR2 FQNEAQ, per germline (reference sequence). The CDR3 DNA follows: TGTGCCAGCAGCTTTGGGACAAACACTGAAGCTTTCTTT. It codes for CASSFGTNTEAFF.

This clone is a singleton in its sample. This chain connects TRBV6-6 to TRBJ2-7; the match to TRBD1 covers 9 bases. Trimming removed 2 bases from V and 5 bases from J; junction bases left unmatched: 7. The CDR3 has 15 amino acids. CDR1 is MNHNY, CDR2 SVGAGI, per germline (reference sequence). The CDR3 here is CASSYTGQGGNEQYF. CDR3 DNA sequence: TGTGCCAGCAGTTACACGGGACAGGGTGGAAACGAGCAGTACTTC.

The J gene is TRBJ2-1, the V gene TRBV6-1; 14 nucleotides agree with TRBD2. With 4 bases clipped from V and 5 bases from J, the junction kept 7 bases outside the gene matches. The CDR3 has 17 residues. Germline CDR1 is MNHNS and CDR2 is SASEGT. CDR3 DNA: TGTGCCAGCAGTGGGACTAGCGGGGGGCCAGGGGACAATGAGCAGTTCTTC. Translated, it gives CASSGTSGGPGDNEQFF.

The CDR3 bases are TGTGCCAGCATCCCGGGGGGGAATCCGGATACGCAGTATTTT. Encoded protein: CASIPGGNPDTQYF. The chain carries TRBV28 and TRBJ2-3; 8 bases align to TRBD2. V shed 7 bases and J 6 bases; nucleotides not matched to a gene: 9. CDR3 length: 14 amino acids. Germline lookup yields CDR1 MDHEN and CDR2 SYDVKM.

The rearrangement joins TRBV6-5 to TRBJ2-7; 7 nucleotides match TRBD1. CDR3 length: 11 amino acids. Losses at the gene ends were 6 bases for V and 6 bases for J; bases not matched to a gene: 2. The germline V gene has CDR1 MNHEY and CDR2 SVGAGI. CDR3 coding DNA: TGTGCCAGCAGACAGGGGCCCGAGCAGTACTTC. This gives the protein CASRQGPEQYF.

The rearrangement uses TRBV19 and TRBJ2-1; 8 bases are shared with TRBD1. Looked up from germline, CDR1 is LNHDA and CDR2 is SQIVND (reference sequence). The CDR3 runs to 18 residues. J was trimmed by 8 bases and V by 4 bases; bases with no gene match: 19. The CDR3 region has the DNA TGTGCCAGTAGTAGCGACAGGGGTCCCTTTAATGCACAAGATGAGCAGTTCTTC. Translated: CASSSDRGPFNAQDEQFF.

The V call is TRBV6-4, the J call TRBJ2-1; the match to TRBD2 covers 10 bases. Germline CDR1 and CDR2: MRHNA and SNTAGT. Trimming removed 8 bases from V and 7 bases from J; junction bases left unmatched: 8. The CDR3 is made up of 14 amino acids. The CDR3 sequence is CASLRAGGPNEQFF. In DNA form, the CDR3 reads TGTGCCAGCCTTCGAGCGGGAGGGCCTAATGAGCAGTTCTTC.

The chain couples TRBV27 to TRBJ1-5; D gene uncertain. V dropped 2 bases and J dropped 6 bases, with 11 bases sitting between them. The CDR3 spans 14 residues. Looked up from germline, CDR1 is MNHEY and CDR2 is SMNVEV (reference sequence). CDR3 nucleotides: TGTGCCAGCAGTTTAAAGGGTACGAGTCAGCCCCAGCATTTT. This codes for CASSLKGTSQPQHF.

The chain couples TRBV6-5 to TRBJ2-1, with 14 bases matching TRBD2. The J segment lost 12 bases and the V segment lost 4 bases, leaving 5 bases of the junction unmatched. Germline CDR1 reads MNHEY; CDR2 reads SVGAGI. The CDR3 contains 14 residues. The chain's CDR3 is CASSSGLAGGRQFF. CDR3 DNA: TGTGCCAGCAGTTCAGGACTAGCGGGAGGAAGGCAGTTCTTC.